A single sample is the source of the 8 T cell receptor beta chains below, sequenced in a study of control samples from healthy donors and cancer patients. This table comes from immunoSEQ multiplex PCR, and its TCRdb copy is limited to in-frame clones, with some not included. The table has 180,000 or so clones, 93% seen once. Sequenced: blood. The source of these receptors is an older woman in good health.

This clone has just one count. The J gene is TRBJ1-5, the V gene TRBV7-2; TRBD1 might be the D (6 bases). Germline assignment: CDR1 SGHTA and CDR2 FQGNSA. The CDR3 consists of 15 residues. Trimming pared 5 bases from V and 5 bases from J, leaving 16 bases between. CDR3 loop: CASSPGGASDQPQHF. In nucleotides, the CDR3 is TGTGCCAGCAGCCCCGGGGGGGCTAGTGATCAGCCCCAGCATTTT.

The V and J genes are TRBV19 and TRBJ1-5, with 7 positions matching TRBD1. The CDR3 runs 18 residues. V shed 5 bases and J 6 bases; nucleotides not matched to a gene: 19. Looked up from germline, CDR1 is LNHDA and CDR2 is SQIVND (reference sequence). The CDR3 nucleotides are TGTGCCAGTAGTCCAGTGGGGGAAACAAACAGGGGTCGTCAGCCCCAGCATTTT. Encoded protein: CASSPVGETNRGRQPQHF.

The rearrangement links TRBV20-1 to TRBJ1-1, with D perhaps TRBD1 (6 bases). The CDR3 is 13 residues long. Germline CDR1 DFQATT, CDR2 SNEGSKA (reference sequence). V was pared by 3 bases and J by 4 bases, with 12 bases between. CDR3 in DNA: TGCAGTGCTAGTGGGGGGGCAGGCACTGAAGCTTTCTTT. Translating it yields CSASGGAGTEAFF.

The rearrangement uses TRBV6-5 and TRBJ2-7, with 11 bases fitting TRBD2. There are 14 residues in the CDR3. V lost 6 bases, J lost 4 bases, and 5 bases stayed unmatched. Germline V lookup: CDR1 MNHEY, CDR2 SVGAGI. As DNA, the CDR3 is TGTGCCAGCAGAAGCCCTAGCGGGGGGTACGAGCAGTACTTC. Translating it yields CASRSPSGGYEQYF.

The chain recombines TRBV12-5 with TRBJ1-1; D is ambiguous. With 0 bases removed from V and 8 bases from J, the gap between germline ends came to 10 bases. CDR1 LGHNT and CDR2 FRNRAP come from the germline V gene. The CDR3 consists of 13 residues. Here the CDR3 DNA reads TGTGCTAGTGGTTTGGTCGGTTCCGGAGAAGCTTTCTTT. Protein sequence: CASGLVGSGEAFF.

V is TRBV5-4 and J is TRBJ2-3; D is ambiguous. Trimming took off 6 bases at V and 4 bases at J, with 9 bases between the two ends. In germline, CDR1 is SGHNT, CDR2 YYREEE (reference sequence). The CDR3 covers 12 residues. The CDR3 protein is CASKGRADTQYF. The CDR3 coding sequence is TGTGCCAGCAAGGGTAGGGCAGATACGCAGTATTTT.

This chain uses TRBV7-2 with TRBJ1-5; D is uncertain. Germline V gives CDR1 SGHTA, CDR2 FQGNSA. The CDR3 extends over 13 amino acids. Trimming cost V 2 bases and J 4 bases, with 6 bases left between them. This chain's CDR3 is CASSLQRNQPQHF. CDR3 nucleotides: TGTGCCAGCAGCTTACAGCGAAATCAGCCCCAGCATTTT.

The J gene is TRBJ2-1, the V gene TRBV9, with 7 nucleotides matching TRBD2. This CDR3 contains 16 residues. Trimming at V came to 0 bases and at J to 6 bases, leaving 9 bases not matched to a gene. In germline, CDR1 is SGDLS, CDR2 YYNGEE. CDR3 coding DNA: TGTGCCAGCAGCGTAGCAGGGCTAGCGGTCGTCAATGAGCAGTTCTTC. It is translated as CASSVAGLAVVNEQFF.